This TCR beta chain was recovered during a study of cytotoxic CD8 clonotypes in ibrutinib-treated CLL. Study-wide background: Sequencing produced an average of roughly 230,000 productive templates and 85,000 to 100,000 productive rearrangements per sample.

CDR3 length: 15 amino acids. V was cut by 7 bases and J by 6 bases, with 18 bases left in between. The germline gives CDR1 MNHEY, CDR2 SVGAGI. The planned depth of sequencing spanned 1 in 200,000 to 1 in 1 million T cells. Sequenced by immunoSEQ multiplex PCR; TCRdb stores in-frame clones only, minus some. Here the sample spans some 11,000 clones, 62% being singletons. The receptor was derived from a human donor with chronic lymphocytic leukemia. This chain connects TRBV6-5 to TRBJ2-2; a possible D gene is TRBD1 (7 bases). The specimen comprised PBMCs, sampled before ibrutinib treatment. This CDR3 reads CASNPQGRLAGELFF. The DNA for the CDR3 is TGTGCCAGCAACCCACAGGGGAGGTTGGCCGGGGAGCTGTTTTTT.